The next 11 T cell receptor beta chains were all read from a single sample in a study of blood T cell repertoires in COVID-19. The method was immunoSEQ multiplex PCR; TCRdb's version includes in-frame clones alone and lacks a portion of them. The sample has roughly 110,000 clones; roughly 83% are singletons. Sequencing input: peripheral blood. These receptors came from an older woman with acute or convalescent COVID-19.

This clone was detected once. The chain has TRBV10-3 and TRBJ2-3; D possibly corresponds to TRBD2 (6 bases). CDR3 length: 15 residues. Germline-derived CDR1 and CDR2 are ENHRY and SYGVKD. The V gene lost 6 bases and the J gene lost 0 bases, with 13 bases spanning the gap. The CDR3 nucleotides read TGTGCCATCAGCATCTCCGGGACTAGCACAGATACGCAGTATTTT. This codes for CAISISGTSTDTQYF.

The gene calls are TRBV19 and TRBJ1-5, with D possibly matching TRBD1 (5 bases). This CDR3 spans 14 amino acids. The germline V gene has CDR1 LNHDA and CDR2 SQIVND (reference sequence). V lost 2 bases and J 6 bases, leaving 11 bases between the germline ends. CDR3 loop: CASSILGLGQPQHF. CDR3 sequence (DNA): TGTGCCAGTAGTATACTGGGGCTGGGTCAGCCCCAGCATTTT.

The chain carries TRBV24-1 and TRBJ2-3, with TRBD1 matching 7 bases. CDR3 length equals 17 residues. Germline V gives CDR1 KGHDR, CDR2 SFDVKD. J lost 0 bases, V lost 5 bases, and 10 bases had no gene match. The CDR3 protein is CATSGGQPDSSTDTQYF. CDR3 in DNA: TGTGCCACCAGTGGGGGACAGCCGGACTCTAGCACAGATACGCAGTATTTT.

V usage is TRBV11-2 and J usage is TRBJ2-7; 8 bases align to TRBD2. Per germline, CDR1 SGHAT and CDR2 FQNNGV. The CDR3 consists of 15 residues. Germline trimming cut 5 bases from V and 1 base from J; bases unmatched to any gene: 7. CDR3 sequence reads: CASSREGGVSYEQYF. The CDR3 DNA sequence: TGTGCCAGCAGCCGGGAGGGGGGGGTTTCCTACGAGCAGTACTTC.

The gene calls are TRBV24-1 and TRBJ2-7; 7 nucleotides align to TRBD2. Trimming at V came to 4 bases and at J to 7 bases, leaving 15 bases not matched to a gene. The CDR3 runs 16 residues. The germline V gene has CDR1 KGHDR and CDR2 SFDVKD. The CDR3 bases are TGTGCCACCAGTGACCCCGGTGGCGGGAGACCGGGGGAGCAGTACTTC. Translation: CATSDPGGGRPGEQYF.

V usage is TRBV5-5 and J usage is TRBJ2-2; D call uncertain. With 0 bases removed from V and 6 bases from J, the gap between germline ends came to 9 bases. Germline CDR1 and CDR2: SGHKS and YYEKEE (reference sequence). The CDR3 sequence is 14 residues long. CDR3 region: CASSLGQRPGELFF. The CDR3 coding sequence is TGTGCCAGCAGCTTGGGGCAGCGCCCCGGGGAGCTGTTTTTT.

J is TRBJ1-1 and V is TRBV6-5; 9 bases are shared with TRBD1. Germline loops: CDR1 MNHEY, CDR2 SVGAGI. The length of the CDR3 is 15 residues. V gave up 2 bases and J gave up 9 bases; unmatched junction bases: 10. The CDR3 region has the DNA TGTGCCAGCAGTTACGGAACGGGACAGGGCTCTCAAGCTTTCTTT. Encoded protein: CASSYGTGQGSQAFF.

This chain links TRBV7-9 with TRBJ2-7, with 7 bases aligning to TRBD1. Germline CDR1 is SEHNR and CDR2 is FQNEAQ (reference sequence). There are 16 residues in the CDR3. The V gene end was trimmed by 5 bases and the J gene end by 0 bases; junction bases not matched to a gene: 10. The CDR3, as DNA: TGTGCCAGCAGCCCCAAGGGACAGTGGAGCTCCTACGAGCAGTACTTC. It is translated as CASSPKGQWSSYEQYF.

This chain connects TRBV3-1 (or the pseudogene TRBV3-2) to TRBJ2-5; D may be TRBD2 (5 bases). The CDR3 runs 15 residues. V dropped 1 base and J dropped 2 bases, with 11 bases sitting between them. The V gene's germline CDR1 is LGHDT and CDR2 YNNKEL (reference sequence). The CDR3 DNA follows: TGTGCCAGCAGCCAAGGTCCCGGGGTACAAGAGACCCAGTACTTC. This encodes CASSQGPGVQETQYF.

The count of this clone is one. The rearrangement links TRBV6-1 to TRBJ1-5; possible D gene TRBD1, 6 bases. Trimming took off 1 base at V and 6 bases at J, with 13 bases between the two ends. Germline-derived CDR1 and CDR2 are MNHNS and SASEGT. The CDR3 totals 15 residues. The CDR3 region has the DNA TGTGCCAGCAGTGAAGGAGGGGGGGCAAGTCAGCCCCAGCATTTT. Its protein is CASSEGGGASQPQHF.

This clone was detected only a few times. The chain links TRBV19 to TRBJ1-4, with D unclear. Germline V gene data show CDR1 as LNHDA and CDR2 as SQIVND (reference sequence). CDR3 size: 15 residues. V was pared by 10 bases and J by 7 bases, with 22 bases between. This CDR3 is CATSGRRGLGEKLFF. The CDR3 DNA reads as TGTGCCACTTCTGGGAGGCGGGGATTAGGTGAAAAACTGTTTTTT.